The 20 T cell receptor beta chains below all came from one sample that was sequenced in a study of OX40 agonist ivuxolimab in advanced cancers. Measured with immunoSEQ multiplex PCR; TCRdb has only the in-frame clones, and not every one. The sample lists 45,000 to 75,000 clones, 70% to 85% occurring once. The starting material was CD4+ or CD8+ T cells sorted from blood, obtained in a trial of the OX40 agonist ivuxolimab. Every receptor here comes from an adult with an advanced solid tumor such as melanoma, head and neck, liver or kidney cancer.

J is TRBJ1-1 and V is TRBV6-1; 8 bases align to TRBD1. This CDR3 region has 15 residues. The germline gives CDR1 MNHNS, CDR2 SASEGT. V was clipped by 7 bases and J by 1 base; unmatched bases: 8. The CDR3 loop is CASKERGTGNTEAFF. The CDR3 nucleotides read TGTGCCAGCAAGGAACGAGGGACAGGGAACACTGAAGCTTTCTTT.

This clone showed up just once. This rearrangement joins TRBV7-9 to TRBJ2-4; no reliable D call. The CDR3 runs 15 residues. CDR1 SEHNR and CDR2 FQNEAQ come from the germline V gene (reference sequence). The V end was cut by 1 base, the J end by 8 bases, with 15 bases between. This CDR3 reads CASSLGGVRSDIQYF. The CDR3 DNA reads as TGTGCCAGCAGCTTAGGTGGTGTCAGGTCCGACATTCAGTACTTC. Drawing the rest from reference TRBV7-9 and TRBJ2-4, the complete variable domain is DTGVSQNPRHKITKRGQNVTFRCDPISEHNRLYWYRQTLGQGPEFLTYFQNEAQLEKSRLLSDRFSAERPKGSFSTLEIQRTEQGDSAMYLCASSLGGVRSDIQYFGAGTRLSVL.

The chain carries TRBV18 and TRBJ2-6; D unclear. The CDR3 has 16 amino acids. Germline loops: CDR1 KGHSH, CDR2 LQKENI. Trimming stripped 6 bases from V and 1 base from J, with 13 bases between. CDR3 loop: CASSPVGGSGANVLTF. The CDR3 DNA sequence: TGTGCCAGCTCGCCTGTGGGTGGGTCTGGGGCCAACGTCCTGACTTTC.

The chain has TRBV5-4 and TRBJ2-6; the D is unclear. Trimming stripped 4 bases from V and 4 bases from J, with 9 bases between. CDR1 is SGHNT, CDR2 YYREEE, per germline (reference sequence). The CDR3 sequence is 14 residues long. CDR3 amino acids: CASSQDRGANVLTF. The DNA of the CDR3 is TGTGCCAGCAGCCAAGATCGGGGGGCCAACGTCCTGACTTTC.

The chain has TRBV27 and TRBJ2-7; unclear D gene. The germline V and J ends were trimmed by 5 bases and 9 bases, with 11 bases remaining between them. Germline CDR1 is MNHEY and CDR2 is SMNVEV (reference sequence). The CDR3 is 11 amino acids. The CDR3 nucleotides read TGTGCCAGCAGTCCCCAGGTCGGGCAGTACTTC. It codes for CASSPQVGQYF.

V is TRBV11-3 and J is TRBJ2-2; TRBD1 or TRBD2 may be the D gene (6 bases each). This CDR3 spans 15 amino acids. The ends were cut back, 3 bases at V and 3 bases at J, with 11 bases in the middle. CDR1 is SGHNT and CDR2 is YENEEA in the germline V gene. CDR3 amino acids: CASSLRGVHTGELFF. CDR3 bases: TGTGCCAGCAGCTTGAGGGGGGTTCACACCGGGGAGCTGTTTTTT.

This chain connects TRBV5-5 to TRBJ1-4; D may be TRBD1 (6 bases). The germline V gene has CDR1 SGHKS and CDR2 YYEKEE (reference sequence). This CDR3 spans 15 amino acids. Trimming removed 3 bases at V and 5 bases at J, with 14 bases between. This chain's CDR3 is CASSSGQLQNEKLFF. For the CDR3, the DNA is TGTGCCAGCAGCTCCGGACAGCTGCAAAATGAAAAACTGTTTTTT.

This chain connects TRBV7-2 to TRBJ2-2; TRBD2 matches 15 bases. CDR3 length equals 18 residues. With V trimmed by 8 bases and J by 6 bases, 13 bases remained unmatched. Germline V lookup: CDR1 SGHTA, CDR2 FQGNSA. The CDR3 DNA follows: TGTGCCAGCCCCCCCCCGGGACTAGCGGGGGGTAGTGCCGGGGAGCTGTTTTTT. Translating gives CASPPPGLAGGSAGELFF.

V gene TRBV5-6 combines with J gene TRBJ2-3; 8 nucleotides agree with TRBD2. The V and J ends lost 4 bases and 4 bases, in that order; junction bases with no gene match: 8. The CDR3 sequence is 15 residues long. Germline V gene data show CDR1 as SGHDT and CDR2 as YYEEEE. CDR3 in DNA: TGTGCCAGCAGCCTTAATTTCGGGGGGGCAGATACGCAGTATTTT. As protein: CASSLNFGGADTQYF.

V and J are TRBV7-9 and TRBJ1-5; D is undetermined. Looked up from germline, CDR1 is SEHNR and CDR2 is FQNEAQ (reference sequence). V lost 0 bases, J lost 7 bases, and 16 bases lay in between. The CDR3 spans 16 residues. The CDR3 region has the DNA TGTGCCAGCAGCTTAGCGGTAGGGAATGGCGGACAGCCCCAGCATTTT. This sequence encodes CASSLAVGNGGQPQHF. Full variable domain (outside the CDR3, taken from reference TRBV7-9 and TRBJ1-5): DTGVSQNPRHKITKRGQNVTFRCDPISEHNRLYWYRQTLGQGPEFLTYFQNEAQLEKSRLLSDRFSAERPKGSFSTLEIQRTEQGDSAMYLCASSLAVGNGGQPQHFGDGTRLSIL.

The chain combines TRBV5-1 with TRBJ2-7; 8 bases map to TRBD1. The CDR3 is 14 amino acids. Trimming at V came to 4 bases and at J to 6 bases, leaving 9 bases not matched to a gene. Germline CDR1 SGHRS, CDR2 YFSETQ. DNA of the CDR3: TGCGCCAGCAGCCCAGGGGGCGCTCAGGGCGAGCAGTACTTC. This codes for CASSPGGAQGEQYF.

The chain combines TRBV13 with TRBJ1-2; 7 bases match TRBD1. This CDR3 is built from 12 residues. V shed 5 bases and J 7 bases; nucleotides not matched to a gene: 4. Germline V CDR1 and CDR2: PRHDT, FYEKMQ (reference sequence). The DNA for the CDR3 is TGTGCCAGCAGCGTTTACAGGGGTGGCTACACCTTC. Amino acids: CASSVYRGGYTF.

V and J are TRBV4-3 and TRBJ2-7, with 9 bases matching TRBD2. The germline gives CDR1 LGHNA, CDR2 YSLEER. CDR3 length: 17 residues. V dropped 0 bases and J dropped 3; count of bases not matched to a gene: 9. The chain's CDR3 is CASSQDNLAGGDYEQYF. The CDR3 DNA sequence: TGCGCCAGCAGCCAAGATAATCTGGCGGGGGGGGACTACGAGCAGTACTTC.

This clone showed up just once. V and J are TRBV5-6 and TRBJ1-1; D is ambiguous. The CDR3 totals 12 residues. Trimming stripped 3 bases from V and 11 bases from J, with 14 bases between. Germline CDR1 SGHDT, CDR2 YYEEEE. CDR3 coding DNA: TGTGCCAGCAGCTACCCGGGGAGAGAGGCTTTCTTT. Protein product: CASSYPGREAFF. Full variable domain (remainder filled in from reference TRBV5-6 and TRBJ1-1): DAGVTQSPTHLIKTRGQQVTLRCSPKSGHDTVSWYQQALGQGPQFIFQYYEEEERQRGNFPDRFSGHQFPNYSSELNVNALLLGDSALYLCASSYPGREAFFGQGTRLTVV.

The V call is TRBV18, the J call TRBJ1-2; D is possibly TRBD1 (6 bases). The CDR3 runs to 15 residues. The germline gives CDR1 KGHSH, CDR2 LQKENI. V dropped 5 bases and J dropped 6 bases, with 19 bases sitting between them. CDR3 amino acids: CASSAYLTGPDGYTF. CDR3 coding DNA: TGTGCCAGCTCAGCTTATTTGACAGGCCCAGATGGCTACACCTTC. Using reference TRBV18 and TRBJ1-2 for the parts outside the CDR3, the full variable domain is NAGVMQNPRHLVRRRGQEARLRCSPMKGHSHVYWYRQLPEEGLKFMVYLQKENIIDESGMPKERFSAEFPKEGPSILRIQQVVRGDSAAYFCASSAYLTGPDGYTFGSGTRLTVV.

The gene calls are TRBV4-2 and TRBJ1-2; D uncertain. Trimming stripped 2 bases from V and 3 bases from J, with 13 bases between. Germline V gives CDR1 LGHNA, CDR2 YNFKEQ. This CDR3 comprises 15 residues. The CDR3 DNA follows: TGTGCCAGCAGCCAACAGGTGAGGTTGGACTATGGCTACACCTTC. Translating it yields CASSQQVRLDYGYTF.

This sequence joins TRBV23-1 and TRBJ1-1; unclear D gene. TRBV23-1 is known as an ORF, though its function is uncertain. The CDR3 loop spans 13 amino acids. V was clipped by 0 bases and J by 1 base, with 3 bases between them. The CDR3 sequence is CASSQSPNTEAFF. CDR3 nucleotide sequence: TGCGCCAGCAGTCAATCCCCGAACACTGAAGCTTTCTTT.

The chain links TRBV2 to TRBJ2-6; D is unresolved. The CDR3 totals 14 residues. The V end was cut by 7 bases, the J end by 0 bases, with 7 bases between. The germline V gene encodes CDR1 SNHLY and CDR2 FYNNEI. Written as DNA, the CDR3 is TGTGCCAGCAAGACCAACTCTGGGGCCAACGTCCTGACTTTC. Amino acids: CASKTNSGANVLTF.

J is TRBJ2-1 and V is TRBV6-5; D remains ambiguous. Trimming stripped 10 bases from V and 8 bases from J, with 9 bases between. Germline CDR1 and CDR2: MNHEY and SVGAGI. The CDR3 spans 10 residues. The CDR3 protein is CATGRYEQFF. DNA of the CDR3: TGTGCCACCGGGCGCTATGAGCAGTTCTTC.

The chain joins TRBV11-1 to TRBJ2-5, with 10 nucleotides matching TRBD2. The CDR3 is 16 residues long. Per the germline V gene, CDR1 is SGHAT and CDR2 is FQDESV (reference sequence). The junction had 7 bases not matched to a gene; V was cut back by 4 bases and J by 2 bases. The CDR3 loop is CASSYRSGGRQETQYF. In DNA, the CDR3 is TGTGCCAGCAGCTACCGTAGCGGGGGGCGGCAAGAGACCCAGTACTTC.